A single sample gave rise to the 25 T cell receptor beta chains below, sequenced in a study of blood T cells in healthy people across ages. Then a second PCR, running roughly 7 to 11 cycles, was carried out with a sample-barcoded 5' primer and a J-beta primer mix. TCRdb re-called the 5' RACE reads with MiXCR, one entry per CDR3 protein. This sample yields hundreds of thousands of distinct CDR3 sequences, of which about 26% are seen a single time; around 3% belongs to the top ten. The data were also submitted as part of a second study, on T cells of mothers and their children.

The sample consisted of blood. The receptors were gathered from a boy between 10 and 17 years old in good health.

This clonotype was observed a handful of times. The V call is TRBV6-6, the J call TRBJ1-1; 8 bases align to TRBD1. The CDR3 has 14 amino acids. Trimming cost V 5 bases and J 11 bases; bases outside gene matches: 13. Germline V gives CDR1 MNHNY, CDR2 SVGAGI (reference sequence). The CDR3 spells CASSPRQGTHEAFF. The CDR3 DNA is TGTGCCAGCAGTCCCAGACAGGGGACTCACGAGGCTTTCTTT.

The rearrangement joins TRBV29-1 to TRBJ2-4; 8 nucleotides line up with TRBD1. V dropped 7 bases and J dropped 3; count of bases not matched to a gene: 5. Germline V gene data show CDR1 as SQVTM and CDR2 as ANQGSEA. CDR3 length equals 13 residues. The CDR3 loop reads CSAGQGVKNIQYF. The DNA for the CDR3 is TGCAGCGCTGGACAGGGTGTCAAAAACATTCAGTACTTC.

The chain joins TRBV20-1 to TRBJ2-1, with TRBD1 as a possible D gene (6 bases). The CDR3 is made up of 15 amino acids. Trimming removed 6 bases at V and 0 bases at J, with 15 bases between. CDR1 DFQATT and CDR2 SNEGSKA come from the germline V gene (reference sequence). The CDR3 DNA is TGCAGTGCACGCCGACAGGAGAGCTCCTACAATGAGCAGTTCTTC. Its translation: CSARRQESSYNEQFF.

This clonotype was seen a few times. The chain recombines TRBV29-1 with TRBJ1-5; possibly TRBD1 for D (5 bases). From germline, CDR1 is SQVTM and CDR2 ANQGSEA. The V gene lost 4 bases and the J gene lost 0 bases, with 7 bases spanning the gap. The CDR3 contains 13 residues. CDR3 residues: CSVAGNSNQPQHF. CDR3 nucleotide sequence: TGCAGCGTTGCAGGGAATAGCAATCAGCCCCAGCATTTT.

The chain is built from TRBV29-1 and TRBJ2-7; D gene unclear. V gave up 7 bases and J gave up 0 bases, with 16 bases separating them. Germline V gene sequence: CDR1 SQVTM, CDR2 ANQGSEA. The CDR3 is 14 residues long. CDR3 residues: CSGSFGRSSYEQYF. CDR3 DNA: TGCAGCGGGTCCTTCGGGCGGAGCTCCTACGAGCAGTACTTC.

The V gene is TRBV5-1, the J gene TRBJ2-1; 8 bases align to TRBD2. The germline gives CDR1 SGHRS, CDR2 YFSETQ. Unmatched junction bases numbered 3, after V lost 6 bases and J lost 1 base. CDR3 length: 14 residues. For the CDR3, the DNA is TGCGCCAGCACTTTAGCGGGATCCTACAATGAGCAGTTCTTC. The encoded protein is CASTLAGSYNEQFF.

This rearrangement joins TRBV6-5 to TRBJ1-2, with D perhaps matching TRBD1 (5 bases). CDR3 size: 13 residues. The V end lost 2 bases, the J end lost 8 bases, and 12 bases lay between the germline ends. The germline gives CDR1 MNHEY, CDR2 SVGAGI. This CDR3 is CASSYRGRRGYTF. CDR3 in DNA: TGTGCCAGCAGTTACAGGGGCAGAAGGGGCTACACCTTC.

The CDR3 DNA reads TGTGCCAGCAGTTTAAGGCCGAACTACGAGCAGTACTTC. This codes for CASSLRPNYEQYF. V gene TRBV27 combines with J gene TRBJ2-7; D is uncertain. The CDR3 consists of 13 residues. The germline V gene encodes CDR1 MNHEY and CDR2 SMNVEV (reference sequence). V shed 2 bases and J shed 3 bases, with 8 bases lying between them.

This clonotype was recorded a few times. The CDR3 loop reads CYGLAKNIQYF. CDR3 bases: TGTTATGGTTTAGCCAAAAACATTCAGTACTTC. V is TRBV21-1 and J is TRBJ2-4. TRBV21-1 is noted as a pseudogene. The CDR3 spans 11 residues.

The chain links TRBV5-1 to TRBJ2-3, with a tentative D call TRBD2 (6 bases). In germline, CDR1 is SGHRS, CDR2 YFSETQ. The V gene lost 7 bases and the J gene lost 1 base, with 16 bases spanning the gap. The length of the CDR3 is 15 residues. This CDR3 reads CASAPLERGTDTQYF. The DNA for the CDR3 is TGCGCCAGCGCTCCCCTGGAGCGGGGCACAGATACGCAGTATTTT.

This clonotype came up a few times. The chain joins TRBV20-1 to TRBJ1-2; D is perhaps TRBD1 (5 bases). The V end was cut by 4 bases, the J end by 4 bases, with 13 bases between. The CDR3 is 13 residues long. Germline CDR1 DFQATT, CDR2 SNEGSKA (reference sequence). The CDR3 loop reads CSAKGAWVYGYTF. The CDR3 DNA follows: TGCAGTGCTAAAGGGGCATGGGTCTATGGCTACACCTTC.

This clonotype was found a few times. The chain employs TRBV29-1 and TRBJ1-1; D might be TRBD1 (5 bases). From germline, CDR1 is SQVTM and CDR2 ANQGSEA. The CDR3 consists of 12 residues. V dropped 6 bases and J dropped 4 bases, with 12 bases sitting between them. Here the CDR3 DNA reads TGCAGCGTCGGGGGGACGATCACTGAAGCTTTCTTT. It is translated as CSVGGTITEAFF.

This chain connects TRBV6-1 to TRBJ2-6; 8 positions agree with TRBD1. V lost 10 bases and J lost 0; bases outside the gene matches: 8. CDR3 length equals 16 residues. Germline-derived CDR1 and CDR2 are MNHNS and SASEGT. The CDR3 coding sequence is TGTGCCAACTCGACAGGGGTCCTCTCTGGGGCCAACGTCCTGACTTTC. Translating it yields CANSTGVLSGANVLTF.

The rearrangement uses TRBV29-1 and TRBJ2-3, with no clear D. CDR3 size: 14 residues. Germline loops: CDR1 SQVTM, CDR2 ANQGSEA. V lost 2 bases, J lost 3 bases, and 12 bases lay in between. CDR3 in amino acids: CSVELEVGTDTQYF. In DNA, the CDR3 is TGCAGCGTTGAACTAGAGGTAGGGACAGATACGCAGTATTTT.

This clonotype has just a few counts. This CDR3 is CSARDYRGRRRWTEAFF. The CDR3 DNA reads TGCAGTGCTAGAGACTACAGGGGGCGCAGAAGGTGGACTGAAGCTTTCTTT. The chain recombines TRBV20-1 with TRBJ1-1; 9 nucleotides line up with TRBD1. V dropped 0 bases and J dropped 5; count of bases not matched to a gene: 13. Germline assignment: CDR1 DFQATT and CDR2 SNEGSKA (reference sequence). The CDR3 extends over 17 amino acids.

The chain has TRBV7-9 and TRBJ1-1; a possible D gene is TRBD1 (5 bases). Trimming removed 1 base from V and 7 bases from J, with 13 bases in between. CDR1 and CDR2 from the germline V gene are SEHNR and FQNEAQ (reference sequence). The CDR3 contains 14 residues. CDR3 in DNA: TGTGCCAGCAGCTTAGTGCCGGGACCGAGTGAAGCTTTCTTT. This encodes CASSLVPGPSEAFF.

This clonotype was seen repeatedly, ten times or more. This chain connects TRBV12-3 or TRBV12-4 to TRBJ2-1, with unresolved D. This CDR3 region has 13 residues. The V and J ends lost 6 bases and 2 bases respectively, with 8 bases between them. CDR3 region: CASRAGTYNEQFF. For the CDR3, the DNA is TGTGCCAGCAGGGCAGGTACCTACAATGAGCAGTTCTTC.

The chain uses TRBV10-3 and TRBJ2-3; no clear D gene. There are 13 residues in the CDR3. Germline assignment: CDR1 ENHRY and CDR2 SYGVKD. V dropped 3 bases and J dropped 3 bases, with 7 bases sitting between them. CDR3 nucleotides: TGTGCCATCAGTGATAGGAATACAGATACGCAGTATTTT. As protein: CAISDRNTDTQYF.

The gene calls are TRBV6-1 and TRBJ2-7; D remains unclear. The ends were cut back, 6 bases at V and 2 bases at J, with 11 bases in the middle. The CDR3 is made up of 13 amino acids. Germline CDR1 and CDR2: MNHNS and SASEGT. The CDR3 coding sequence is TGTGCCAGCAGGGCGCAGACCGCCTACGAGCAGTACTTC. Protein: CASRAQTAYEQYF.

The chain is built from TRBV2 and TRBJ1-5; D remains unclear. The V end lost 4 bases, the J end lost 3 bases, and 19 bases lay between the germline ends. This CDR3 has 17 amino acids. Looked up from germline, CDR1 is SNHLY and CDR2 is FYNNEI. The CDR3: CASSGALREGFNQPQHF. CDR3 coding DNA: TGTGCCAGCAGTGGGGCGTTAAGGGAGGGATTCAATCAGCCCCAGCATTTT.

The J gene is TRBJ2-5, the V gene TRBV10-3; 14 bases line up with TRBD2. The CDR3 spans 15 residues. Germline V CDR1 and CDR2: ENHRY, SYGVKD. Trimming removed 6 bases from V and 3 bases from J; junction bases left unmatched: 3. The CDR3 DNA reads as TGTGCCATCAGGGGGACTAGCGGGGGAGAAGAGACCCAGTACTTC. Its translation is CAIRGTSGGEETQYF.

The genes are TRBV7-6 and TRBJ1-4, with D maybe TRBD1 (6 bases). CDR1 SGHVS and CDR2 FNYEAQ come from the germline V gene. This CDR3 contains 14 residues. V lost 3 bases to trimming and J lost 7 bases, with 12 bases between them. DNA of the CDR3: TGTGCCAGCAGCTTGGGCGGGGGCCGTGAAAAACTGTTTTTT. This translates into CASSLGGGREKLFF.

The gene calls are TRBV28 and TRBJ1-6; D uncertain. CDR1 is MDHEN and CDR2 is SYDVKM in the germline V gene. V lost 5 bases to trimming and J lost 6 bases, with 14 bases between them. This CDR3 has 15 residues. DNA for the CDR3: TGTGCCAGCAGTCCCGACGGGAGGCCTAATTCACCCCTCCACTTT. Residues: CASSPDGRPNSPLHF.

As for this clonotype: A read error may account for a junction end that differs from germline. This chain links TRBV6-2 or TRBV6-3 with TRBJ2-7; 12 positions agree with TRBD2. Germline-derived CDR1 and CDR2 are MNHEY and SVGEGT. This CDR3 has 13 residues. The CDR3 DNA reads TGTGCCAGCAGCTGGACTAGCGGGGATGCCTCTCGGTTC. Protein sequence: CASSWTSGDASRF.

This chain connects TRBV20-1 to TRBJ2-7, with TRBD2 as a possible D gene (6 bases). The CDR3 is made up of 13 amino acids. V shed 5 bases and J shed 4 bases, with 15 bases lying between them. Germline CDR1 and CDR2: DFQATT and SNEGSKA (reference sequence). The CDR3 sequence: CSAGTPPHYEQYF. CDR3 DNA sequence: TGCAGTGCTGGGACTCCACCCCATTACGAGCAGTACTTC.